The following is a TCR beta chain sequence with its context. The table came from immunoSEQ multiplex PCR; TCRdb's copy has only in-frame clones and leaves some out. In the table there are around 12,000 clones, 85% to 90% of which are singletons. From germline, CDR1 is MDHEN and CDR2 SYDVKM. V lost 7 bases to trimming and J lost 6 bases, with 18 bases between them. This CDR3 has 14 amino acids. The data are from a study of OX40 agonist ivuxolimab in advanced cancers. Sequencing was performed on CD4+ or CD8+ T cells sorted from blood, taken in a trial of the OX40 agonist ivuxolimab. The chain employs TRBV28 and TRBJ1-2; perhaps TRBD1 as D (5 bases). The clonotype originates from an adult with an advanced solid tumor such as melanoma, head and neck, liver or kidney cancer. In nucleotides, the CDR3 is TGTGCCAGCACCACAGGTGTGGCAGTGAATGGCTACACCTTC. Translated, it gives CASTTGVAVNGYTF.